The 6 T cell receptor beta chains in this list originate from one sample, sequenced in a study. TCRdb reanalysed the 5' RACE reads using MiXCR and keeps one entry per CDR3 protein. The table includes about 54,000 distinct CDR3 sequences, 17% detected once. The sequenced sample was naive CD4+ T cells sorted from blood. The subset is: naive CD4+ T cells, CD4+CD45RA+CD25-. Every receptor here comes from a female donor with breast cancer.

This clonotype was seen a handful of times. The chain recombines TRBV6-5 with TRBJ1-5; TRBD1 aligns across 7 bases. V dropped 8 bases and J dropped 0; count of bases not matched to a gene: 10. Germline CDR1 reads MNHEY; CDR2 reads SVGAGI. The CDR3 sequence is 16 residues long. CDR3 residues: CASGRQGPYSNQPQHF. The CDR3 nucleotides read TGTGCCAGCGGGAGACAGGGACCTTATAGCAATCAGCCCCAGCATTTT.

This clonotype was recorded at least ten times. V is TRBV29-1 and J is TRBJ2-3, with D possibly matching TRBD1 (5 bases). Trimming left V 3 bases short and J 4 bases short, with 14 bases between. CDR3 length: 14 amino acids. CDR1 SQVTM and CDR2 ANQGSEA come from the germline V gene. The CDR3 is CSVDSRAIADTQYF. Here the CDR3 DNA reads TGCAGCGTTGATTCCAGGGCGATCGCAGATACGCAGTATTTT.

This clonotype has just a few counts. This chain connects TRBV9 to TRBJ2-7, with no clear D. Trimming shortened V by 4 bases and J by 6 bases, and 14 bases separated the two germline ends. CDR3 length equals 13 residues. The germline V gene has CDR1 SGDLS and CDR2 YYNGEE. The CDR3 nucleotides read TGTGCCAGCAGCCGGACCCCGCATAGCGAGCAGTACTTC. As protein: CASSRTPHSEQYF.

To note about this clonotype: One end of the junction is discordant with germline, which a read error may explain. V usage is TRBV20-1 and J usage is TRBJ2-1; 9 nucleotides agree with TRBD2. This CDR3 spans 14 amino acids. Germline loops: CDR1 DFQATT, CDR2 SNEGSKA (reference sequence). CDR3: CSARLGLASNAQFF. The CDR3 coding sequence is TGCAGTGCTCGGCTAGGACTAGCGAGCAATGCGCAGTTCTTC.

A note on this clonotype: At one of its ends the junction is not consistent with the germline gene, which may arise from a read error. CDR3 sequence: CASRHGGSRSGDTIYF. CDR3 nucleotide sequence: TGTGCCAGCAGGCACGGGGGGAGTCGCTCTGGAGACACCATATATTTT. The chain uses TRBV28 and TRBJ1-3; possibly TRBD1 for D (5 bases). The germline V gene has CDR1 MDHEN and CDR2 SYDVKM. The CDR3 sequence is 16 residues long.

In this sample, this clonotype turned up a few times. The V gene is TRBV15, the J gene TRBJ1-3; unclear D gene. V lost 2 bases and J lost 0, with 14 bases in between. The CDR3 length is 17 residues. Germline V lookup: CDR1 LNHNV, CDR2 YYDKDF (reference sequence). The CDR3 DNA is TGTGCCACCAGCAGATCTATGGTTCCTTCCTCTGGAAACACCATATATTTT. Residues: CATSRSMVPSSGNTIYF.